One and the same sample provided the 15 T cell receptor beta chains below, sequenced in a study of blood T cell repertoires in COVID-19. Measured with immunoSEQ multiplex PCR; TCRdb has only the in-frame clones, and not every one. The sample lists 300,000 to 350,000 clones; around 87% were seen once. Sequenced sample: PBMCs or T cells enriched from blood (not recorded which). The receptors stem from a woman aged 18-29 years with acute COVID-19.

The chain has TRBV30 and TRBJ2-2; D gene unclear. Germline lookup yields CDR1 GTSNPN and CDR2 SVGIG (reference sequence). This CDR3 comprises 13 residues. V was clipped by 0 bases and J by 4 bases, with 6 bases between them. The CDR3 reads CAWSVPGTGELFF. In nucleotides, the CDR3 is TGTGCCTGGAGTGTACCCGGCACCGGGGAGCTGTTTTTT.

The V gene is TRBV30, the J gene TRBJ2-2; 7 bases agree with TRBD2. V gave up 3 bases and J gave up 3 bases; unmatched junction bases: 4. Germline V lookup: CDR1 GTSNPN, CDR2 SVGIG (reference sequence). CDR3 length equals 14 residues. CDR3 nucleotides: TGTGCCTGGAGGAGGGGAGGGGACACCGGGGAGCTGTTTTTT. This encodes CAWRRGGDTGELFF. Drawing the rest from reference TRBV30 and TRBJ2-2, the complete variable domain is SQTIHQWPATLVQPVGSPLSLECTVEGTSNPNLYWYRQAAGRGLQLLFYSVGIGQISSEVPQNLSASRPQDRQFILSSKKLLLSDSGFYLCAWRRGGDTGELFFGEGSRLTVL.

The rearrangement links TRBV6-2 or TRBV6-3 to TRBJ1-1; 7 bases fit TRBD1. This CDR3 has 15 amino acids. Germline assignment: CDR1 MNHEY and CDR2 SVGEGT. The V and J ends lost 5 bases and 0 bases, in that order; junction bases with no gene match: 6. This CDR3 reads CASSRLGGMNTEAFF. In nucleotides, the CDR3 is TGTGCCAGCAGTAGACTAGGGGGCATGAACACTGAAGCTTTCTTT.

The chain recombines TRBV28 with TRBJ1-1; 8 positions match TRBD1. V lost 2 bases to trimming and J lost 4 bases; unmatched junction nucleotides: 3. The CDR3 covers 14 residues. The germline CDR1 and CDR2 sequences are MDHEN and SYDVKM. The CDR3 DNA reads TGTGCCAGCAGTTTAGTTGGACAGGGCACTGAAGCTTTCTTT. The encoded protein is CASSLVGQGTEAFF.

The chain joins TRBV11-2 to TRBJ2-7; tentatively, D is TRBD2 (5 bases). Germline V gives CDR1 SGHAT, CDR2 FQNNGV. The CDR3 totals 13 residues. Trimming stripped 1 base from V and 3 bases from J, with 7 bases between. CDR3 bases: TGTGCCAGCAGCTTAGCTACTAGCTACGAGCAGTACTTC. Translating gives CASSLATSYEQYF.

V usage is TRBV11-2 and J usage is TRBJ2-1, with 8 bases matching TRBD2. Germline loops: CDR1 SGHAT, CDR2 FQNNGV. The CDR3 has 18 residues. V gave up 5 bases and J gave up 0 bases; unmatched junction bases: 12. The CDR3 reads CASSRKHTSGDSYNEQFF. CDR3 DNA sequence: TGTGCCAGCAGCCGTAAACATACTAGCGGAGACTCCTACAATGAGCAGTTCTTC.

The chain recombines TRBV5-1 with TRBJ2-3, with 7 nucleotides matching TRBD2. Germline trimming cut 2 bases from V and 3 bases from J; bases unmatched to any gene: 12. Germline CDR1 is SGHRS and CDR2 is YFSETQ. The CDR3 has 17 residues. This chain's CDR3 is CASSLWGLAGATDTQYF. CDR3 DNA: TGCGCCAGCAGCTTATGGGGACTGGCGGGAGCGACAGATACGCAGTATTTT. Based on the CDR3 plus reference TRBV5-1 and TRBJ2-3, the full variable domain is KAGVTQTPRYLIKTRGQQVTLSCSPISGHRSVSWYQQTPGQGLQFLFEYFSETQRNKGNFPGRFSGRQFSNSRSEMNVSTLELGDSALYLCASSLWGLAGATDTQYFGPGTRLTVL.

This clone was seen once. V and J are TRBV28 and TRBJ1-2; 8 nucleotides agree with TRBD1. Germline values: CDR1 MDHEN, CDR2 SYDVKM. V lost 6 bases to trimming and J lost 4 bases; unmatched junction nucleotides: 16. CDR3 length: 17 residues. CDR3 loop: CASSPLTSGQGFYGYTF. As DNA, the CDR3 is TGTGCCAGCAGCCCTCTTACCTCTGGACAGGGATTCTATGGCTACACCTTC.

The chain uses TRBV24-1 and TRBJ2-2, with D possibly being TRBD1 (5 bases). Germline-derived CDR1 and CDR2 are KGHDR and SFDVKD. The CDR3 loop spans 16 amino acids. The ends were cut back, 4 bases at V and 1 base at J, with 12 bases in the middle. In DNA form, the CDR3 reads TGTGCCACCAGTGACCGCGGACATTTGAACACCGGGGAGCTGTTTTTT. As protein: CATSDRGHLNTGELFF.

This chain uses TRBV5-1 with TRBJ2-5; 10 positions match TRBD2. The CDR3 runs to 17 residues. V lost 6 bases, J lost 1 base, and 12 bases stayed unmatched. Germline values: CDR1 SGHRS, CDR2 YFSETQ. The CDR3 nucleotides are TGCGCCAGCATGCGACAAGCGGGAGGGCGGTTCCAAGAGACCCAGTACTTC. Translating gives CASMRQAGGRFQETQYF.

The chain links TRBV5-1 to TRBJ1-2, with D hard to call. CDR1 SGHRS and CDR2 YFSETQ come from the germline V gene. CDR3 length: 13 residues. Trimming shortened V by 4 bases and J by 8 bases, and 15 bases separated the two germline ends. The CDR3 is CASSPDQTGGYTF. CDR3 nucleotide sequence: TGCGCCAGCAGCCCTGACCAAACGGGGGGCTACACCTTC.

Worth noting for this clone: Other DNA sequences from this sample encode an identical CDR3 as well. This chain joins TRBV28 and TRBJ1-5; D unclear. Between the trimmed V and J ends, which lost 3 bases and 7 bases, there was a span of 7 bases. There are 12 residues in the CDR3. The germline gives CDR1 MDHEN, CDR2 SYDVKM. The CDR3 loop is CASSFSGQPQHF. In DNA form, the CDR3 reads TGTGCCAGCAGTTTTTCCGGGCAGCCCCAGCATTTT.

The chain is built from TRBV28 and TRBJ1-1; TRBD1 aligns across 7 bases. This CDR3 has 15 residues. Trimming cost V 4 bases and J 3 bases; bases outside gene matches: 8. Germline V gene sequence: CDR1 MDHEN, CDR2 SYDVKM. CDR3 amino acids: CASSSLRQGYTEAFF. CDR3 nucleotide sequence: TGTGCCAGCAGTTCCCTAAGACAGGGTTACACTGAAGCTTTCTTT. The whole variable domain, remainder taken from reference TRBV28 and TRBJ1-1, is DVKVTQSSRYLVKRTGEKVFLECVQDMDHENMFWYRQDPGLGLRLIYFSYDVKMKEKGDIPEGYSVSREKKERFSLILESASTNQTSMYLCASSSLRQGYTEAFFGQGTRLTVV.

This chain uses TRBV19 with TRBJ1-2, with 7 positions matching TRBD1. The germline V gene encodes CDR1 LNHDA and CDR2 SQIVND (reference sequence). After removal of 5 bases from V and 8 bases from J, the junction contained 11 bases not matched to a gene. The CDR3 length is 14 residues. CDR3 in amino acids: CASSLTGAARGYTF. CDR3 in DNA: TGTGCCAGTAGTCTCACAGGGGCCGCACGGGGCTACACCTTC. Supplemented by reference TRBV19 and TRBJ1-2, the full variable domain reads DGGITQSPKYLFRKEGQNVTLSCEQNLNHDAMYWYRQDPGQGLRLIYYSQIVNDFQKGDIAEGYSVSREKKESFPLTVTSAQKNPTAFYLCASSLTGAARGYTFGSGTRLTVV.

This chain connects TRBV19 to TRBJ2-7; no reliable D call. The CDR3 extends over 15 amino acids. The germline V and J ends were trimmed by 2 bases and 2 bases, with 13 bases remaining between them. Germline V gene sequence: CDR1 LNHDA, CDR2 SQIVND (reference sequence). CDR3 bases: TGTGCCAGTAGTATATCGCATGACTCCCCCTACGAGCAGTACTTC. This codes for CASSISHDSPYEQYF.